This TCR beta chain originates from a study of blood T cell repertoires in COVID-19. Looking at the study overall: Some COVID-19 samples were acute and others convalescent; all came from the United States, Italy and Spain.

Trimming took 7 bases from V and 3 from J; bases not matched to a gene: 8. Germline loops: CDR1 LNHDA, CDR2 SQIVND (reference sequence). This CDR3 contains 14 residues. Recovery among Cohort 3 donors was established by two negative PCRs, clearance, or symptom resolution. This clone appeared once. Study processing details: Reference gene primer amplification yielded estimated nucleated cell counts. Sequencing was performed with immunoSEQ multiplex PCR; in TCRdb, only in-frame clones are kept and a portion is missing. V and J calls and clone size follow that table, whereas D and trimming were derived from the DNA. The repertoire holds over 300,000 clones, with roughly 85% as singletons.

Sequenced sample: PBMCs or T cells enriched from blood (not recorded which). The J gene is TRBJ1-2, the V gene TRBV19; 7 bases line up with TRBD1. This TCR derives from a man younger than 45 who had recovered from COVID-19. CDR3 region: CASMSRQGDYGYTF. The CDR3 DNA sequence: TGTGCCAGTATGTCCCGACAGGGAGACTATGGCTACACCTTC.